Sequencing of this T cell receptor beta chain was carried out in a study of OX40 agonist ivuxolimab in advanced cancers. As for the study in general: Dose-escalation subjects each had hepatocellular carcinoma, melanoma, renal cell or head and neck cancer. Males comprised around 78% of the group, whose mean age was approximately 60 years (range 23 to 79). Broader study findings: CD4+ and CD8+ T cells in blood underwent clonal expansion by week 6 at 0.1 to 3.0 mg/kg. Expanded peripheral T-cell antigen specificity went undetermined.

Germline V gene sequence: CDR1 SGHAT, CDR2 FQNNGV. Between the trimmed V and J ends, which lost 2 bases and 3 bases, there was a span of 14 bases. The CDR3 is 16 residues long. Note on this clone: Its antigen remains unidentified.

Sequencing was performed with immunoSEQ multiplex PCR; in TCRdb, only in-frame clones are kept and a portion is missing. This sample carries about 42,000 clones, around 90% of them seen once, and the ten largest clones take approximately 6%. The sequenced sample was CD4+ or CD8+ T cells sorted from blood, obtained in a trial of the OX40 agonist ivuxolimab. The rearrangement uses TRBV11-2 and TRBJ1-3, with D possibly being TRBD1 (5 bases). This receptor was identified in an adult with an advanced solid tumor such as melanoma, head and neck, liver or kidney cancer. The CDR3 bases are TGTGCCAGCAGCTTATGGGGGGGGACGCATGGAAACACCATATATTTT. Protein product: CASSLWGGTHGNTIYF. The whole variable domain, remainder taken from reference TRBV11-2 and TRBJ1-3, is EAGVAQSPRYKIIEKRQSVAFWCNPISGHATLYWYQQILGQGPKLLIQFQNNGVVDDSQLPKDRFSAERLKGVDSTLKIQPAKLEDSAVYLCASSLWGGTHGNTIYFGEGSWLTVV.